A selection of T cell receptor beta chains follows, all from one sample in a study of CD8 T cells in Susac syndrome. Each CDR3 protein gets one entry after TCRdb re-called the immunoSEQ multiplex PCR reads with MiXCR. The profile shows around 170,000 distinct CDR3 sequences, about 95% of them singletons. The specimen was CD8+ T cells from PBMCs. The receptors come from a human donor with Susac syndrome. Both conserved end residues are part of each CDR3. A D gene is named only where the DNA matches it firmly. Only some rows state a clone size, as once, few, many or a class for expanded clones.

j_call d_call v_call clone_size cdr3_aa cdr3_nt
TRBJ2-5 - TRBV2 - CASKAGETQYF TGTGCCAGCAAGGCTGGGGAGACCCAGTACTTC
TRBJ2-1 TRBD1 TRBV9 - CASSVADRVIYNEQFF TGTGCCAGCAGCGTAGCTGACAGGGTTATATACAATGAGCAGTTCTTC
TRBJ1-1 - TRBV9 once CASSPPVGTEAFF TGTGCCAGCAGCCCTCCCGTAGGCACTGAAGCTTTCTTT
TRBJ2-1 - TRBV19 - CASSRELDNEQFF TGTGCCAGTAGCCGGGAGCTTGACAATGAGCAGTTCTTC
TRBJ2-5 - TRBV25-1 - CASSQPGTTQYF TGTGCCAGCAGCCAACCTGGAACGACCCAGTACTTC
TRBJ2-4 - TRBV4-1 - CASSQTRAQNIQYF TGCGCCAGCAGCCAGACGCGGGCCCAAAACATTCAGTACTTC
TRBJ2-7 TRBD1 TRBV12-3/TRBV12-4 - CASRAGTGVHEQYF TGTGCCAGCAGGGCCGGGACAGGGGTACACGAGCAGTACTTC
TRBJ2-2 - TRBV3-1 - CASSQELAGELFF TGTGCCAGCAGCCAAGAACTAGCCGGGGAGCTGTTTTTT
TRBJ1-2 TRBD1 TRBV7-9 - CASSSVQGAGYTF TGTGCCAGCAGTTCAGTCCAGGGGGCTGGCTACACCTTC
TRBJ1-1 - TRBV19 - CACSMNTEAFF TGTGCCTGTTCAATGAACACTGAAGCTTTCTTT
TRBJ2-6 - TRBV5-1 - CASSLEAGQANVLTF TGCGCCAGCAGCTTGGAGGCAGGGCAGGCCAACGTCCTGACTTTC
TRBJ1-5 TRBD1 TRBV7-2 - CASSLRDRDQPQHF TGTGCCAGCAGCTTAAGGGACAGAGATCAGCCCCAGCATTTT
TRBJ2-1 TRBD1 TRBV18 - CASSPWDRGWNEQFF TGTGCCAGCTCACCCTGGGACAGGGGTTGGAATGAGCAGTTCTTC
TRBJ1-1 - TRBV28 - CASQAGTEAFF TGTGCCAGCCAGGCGGGCACTGAAGCTTTCTTT
TRBJ2-1 TRBD2 TRBV30 - CAWSILAGYNEQFF TGTGCCTGGAGTATCCTAGCGGGCTACAATGAGCAGTTCTTC
TRBJ2-7 - TRBV4-2 few CASSQDGSYEQYF TGTGCCAGCAGCCAAGATGGTTCCTACGAGCAGTACTTC
TRBJ2-1 TRBD2 TRBV7-2 - CASSWLAGGPRNEQFF TGTGCCAGCAGCTGGCTAGCGGGAGGGCCTCGCAATGAGCAGTTCTTC
TRBJ1-2 - TRBV29-1 once CSVLQGWGGYTF TGCAGCGTACTACAGGGTTGGGGTGGCTACACCTTC
TRBJ2-2 - TRBV5-1 - CASSLFSTGELFF TGCGCCAGCAGCTTGTTCTCCACCGGGGAGCTGTTTTTT
TRBJ2-5 - TRBV5-6 once CASSSGGEQETQYF TGTGCCAGCAGCTCTGGTGGGGAACAAGAGACCCAGTACTTC
TRBJ2-1 TRBD1 TRBV7-9 - CASSSSLVGTGLSYNEQFF TGTGCCAGCAGCTCAAGCCTGGTTGGGACAGGCCTGTCCTACAATGAGCAGTTCTTC
TRBJ2-2 - TRBV30 - CAWTPGTTGELFF TGTGCCTGGACTCCCGGGACTACCGGGGAGCTGTTTTTT
TRBJ1-1 - TRBV9 - CASSAFAAENTEAFF TGTGCCAGCAGCGCCTTCGCGGCCGAGAACACTGAAGCTTTCTTT
TRBJ1-3 - TRBV7-9 - CASSLSSGLEGNTIYF TGTGCCAGCAGCTTATCTTCCGGCCTCGAGGGAAACACCATATATTTT
TRBJ2-3 TRBD2 TRBV11-2 - CASSRGLAGVLTDTQYF TGTGCCAGCAGCCGCGGACTAGCGGGGGTACTCACAGATACGCAGTATTTT
TRBJ2-1 TRBD2 TRBV23-1 - CASSPTTSGSSYNEQFF TGCGCCAGCAGTCCGACGACTAGCGGGAGCTCCTACAATGAGCAGTTCTTC
TRBJ2-7 TRBD2 TRBV7-9 - CASGGVSYEQYF TGTGCTAGTGGGGGGGTCTCCTACGAGCAGTACTTC
TRBJ2-3 TRBD1 TRBV3-1 - CASSQGQVITDTQYF TGTGCCAGCAGCCAGGGACAGGTTATCACAGATACGCAGTATTTT
TRBJ1-2 TRBD1 TRBV9 - CASSHRGEGYGYTF TGTGCCAGCAGCCACAGGGGTGAAGGCTATGGCTACACCTTC
TRBJ2-1 - TRBV28 - CASSTRGRGGDNEQFF TGTGCCAGCAGTACAAGGGGTAGAGGCGGAGATAATGAGCAGTTCTTC
TRBJ2-7 - TRBV20-1 - CSARTGSYEQYF TGCAGTGCTAGAACTGGGTCCTACGAGCAGTACTTC
TRBJ1-1 - TRBV9 - CASSVASGDTEAFF TGTGCCAGCAGCGTAGCTTCAGGGGACACTGAAGCTTTCTTT
TRBJ2-6 TRBD2 TRBV4-2 - CASSPSGGGWAGANVLTF TGTGCCAGCAGCCCCTCGGGGGGGGGCTGGGCGGGGGCCAACGTCCTGACTTTC
TRBJ2-7 - TRBV27 - CASSSSLGSYEQYF TGTGCCAGCAGTTCCTCCCTAGGCTCCTACGAGCAGTACTTC
TRBJ2-7 - TRBV19 - CASSISFGELYEQYF TGTGCCAGTAGTATTAGTTTTGGAGAACTATACGAGCAGTACTTC
TRBJ2-2 - TRBV19 - CASRLGAVNTGELFF TGTGCCAGTAGGCTCGGGGCAGTCAACACCGGGGAGCTGTTTTTT
TRBJ1-5 TRBD1 TRBV9 - CASSDHDRDQPQHF TGTGCCAGCAGCGACCACGACAGGGACCAGCCCCAGCATTTT
TRBJ1-6 - TRBV11-2 - CASSLDQGNSPLHF TGTGCCAGCAGCTTAGATCAGGGGAATTCACCCCTCCACTTT
TRBJ2-1 TRBD1 TRBV4-1 - CASSQGTGAYNEQFF TGCGCCAGCAGCCAGGGGACAGGGGCCTACAATGAGCAGTTCTTC
TRBJ2-5 - TRBV10-3 - CAISAPGQETQYF TGTGCCATCAGTGCCCCGGGCCAAGAGACCCAGTACTTC
TRBJ1-5 - TRBV2 - CASSRQDSNQPQHF TGTGCCAGCAGTCGACAGGATAGCAATCAGCCCCAGCATTTT
TRBJ2-7 - TRBV20-1 - CSAIEGSSYEQYF TGCAGTGCTATTGAAGGCAGCTCCTACGAGCAGTACTTC
TRBJ2-4 - TRBV2 once CASSEAESTKNIQYF TGTGCCAGCAGTGAAGCGGAGAGTACCAAAAACATTCAGTACTTC
TRBJ1-2 - TRBV9 - CASSAGGGFNYGYTF TGTGCCAGCAGCGCGGGAGGGGGATTTAACTATGGCTACACCTTC